Presented here are 15 T cell receptor beta chains from one specimen sequenced in a study of T cell clonality in common variable immunodeficiency. Sequencing was performed with immunoSEQ multiplex PCR; in TCRdb, only in-frame clones are kept and a portion is missing. The sample yields 35,000 to 50,000 clones, without any singletons. The sample taken for sequencing was peripheral blood mononuclear cells. The receptor source for this set is a person aged 18-69 years in good health.

This clone has more than one count but fewer than ten. The read ends 3 residues early relative to the CDR3; the germline J gene fills the gap. The V call is TRBV20-1, the J call TRBJ1-1, with a possible D match to TRBD1 (5 bases). Germline CDR1 reads DFQATT; CDR2 reads SNEGSKA (reference sequence). V lost 3 bases and J 4 bases, leaving 15 bases between the germline ends. The CDR3 is made up of 14 amino acids. Incomplete CDR3 DNA: TGCAGTGCTAGCGAACCCGACGGGGGCACTGAA. This translates into CSASEPDGGTE. The whole CDR3 is CSASEPDGGTEAFF.

At least ten counts were recorded for this clone. The DNA ends 3 residues before the CDR3 does, and the rest of the CDR3 is filled in from the germline J gene. V is TRBV5-4 and J is TRBJ2-5; TRBD1 matches 9 bases. The CDR3 is 14 residues long. Trimming at V came to 4 bases and at J to 4 bases, leaving 5 bases not matched to a gene. Germline V lookup: CDR1 SGHNT, CDR2 YYREEE (reference sequence). The CDR3 DNA, read in part, is TGTGCCAGCAGCACACAGGGGGCGGTAGAGACC. As protein: CASSTQGAVET. The whole CDR3 region reads CASSTQGAVETQYF. Drawing the rest from reference TRBV5-4 and TRBJ2-5, the complete variable domain is ETGVTQSPTHLIKTRGQQVTLRCSSQSGHNTVSWYQQALGQGPQFIFQYYREEENGRGNFPPRFSGLQFPNYSSELNVNALELDDSALYLCASSTQGAVETQYFGPGTRLLVL.

This clone has a count of ten or more. The read ends 3 residues shy of where the CDR3 ends; the end is completed using the germline J gene. The chain uses TRBV20-1 and TRBJ2-7, with D possibly being TRBD1 (5 bases). Trimming removed 3 bases at V and 2 bases at J, with 17 bases between. This CDR3 contains 15 residues. Germline CDR1 is DFQATT and CDR2 is SNEGSKA (reference sequence). The CDR3 loop is CSASLLRGMAYEQYF. The sequenced CDR3 bases are TGCAGTGCTAGCCTACTAAGGGGTATGGCCTACGAG.

This clone showed up many times. The missing CDR3 end, 3 residues past where the read stops, is filled in from the germline J gene. V is TRBV7-2 and J is TRBJ1-6; D remains ambiguous. This CDR3 comprises 13 residues. The V end was cut by 5 bases, the J end by 8 bases, with 10 bases between. Germline V gives CDR1 SGHTA, CDR2 FQGNSA. CDR3 protein: CASSTDRDSPLHF. CDR3 DNA (partial): TGTGCCAGCAGCACCGATAGGGATTCACCC. Filled out from reference TRBV7-2 and TRBJ1-6, the complete variable domain reads GAGVSQSPSNKVTEKGKDVELRCDPISGHTALYWYRQSLGQGLEFLIYFQGNSAPDKSGLPSDRFSAERTGGSVSTLTIQRTQQEDSAVYLCASSTDRDSPLHFGNGTRLTVT.

This clone was recorded at least ten times. The observed sequence ends 3 residues before the CDR3 terminus, with the missing tail filled in from the germline J gene. The chain joins TRBV29-1 to TRBJ2-2, with 9 bases matching TRBD2. The CDR3 sequence is 15 residues long. Looked up from germline, CDR1 is SQVTM and CDR2 is ANQGSEA. V was clipped by 2 bases and J by 1 base; unmatched bases: 2. Partial CDR3 DNA: TGCAGCGTTGAACTAGCGGGGAAGAACACCGGGGAG. This translates into CSVELAGKNTGE. The full CDR3 is CSVELAGKNTGELFF.

This clone was counted only a few times. Partial CDR3 DNA: TGTGCCAGCAGTGAACAACGGGTAGCTAACTATGGC. As protein: CASSEQRVANYG. The entire CDR3 is CASSEQRVANYGYTF. The chain has TRBV2 and TRBJ1-2, with D unresolved. The read ends 3 residues early relative to the CDR3; the germline J gene fills the gap. V dropped 2 bases and J dropped 0 bases, with 10 bases sitting between them. Germline V gives CDR1 SNHLY, CDR2 FYNNEI. The CDR3 consists of 15 residues.

The table lists this clone with many counts. The read falls 3 residues short of the CDR3 end, and the missing part is taken from the germline J gene. The V and J genes are TRBV7-8 and TRBJ2-7, with D perhaps matching TRBD2 (5 bases). CDR3 size: 13 residues. V was shortened by 5 bases and J by 6 bases, with 14 bases between the two germline ends. Germline V gene data show CDR1 as SGHVS and CDR2 as FQNEAQ. This CDR3 is CASSQLGSGEQYF. Incomplete CDR3 DNA: TGTGCCAGCAGCCAACTAGGGAGCGGCGAG.

This clone was counted at least ten times. From the germline J gene comes the end of the CDR3, since the read stops 3 residues before it. J is TRBJ1-3 and V is TRBV29-1; no reliable D call. V lost 4 bases and J 4 bases, leaving 8 bases between the germline ends. CDR1 is SQVTM and CDR2 is ANQGSEA in the germline V gene. The CDR3 has 12 amino acids. CDR3 residues: CSVVTAGNTIYF. CDR3 DNA (partial): TGCAGCGTTGTCACAGCCGGAAACACC.

This clone was detected many times. The sequenced fragment ends 3 residues before the CDR3 boundary, so the rest is inferred from the germline J gene. This chain joins TRBV5-1 and TRBJ1-5, with D uncertain. Trimming removed 2 bases from V and 4 bases from J, with 13 bases in between. The CDR3 contains 15 residues. Germline loops: CDR1 SGHRS, CDR2 YFSETQ. The part of the CDR3 DNA that was read is TGCGCCAGCAGCTTAGGGCAGACCGAAAATCAGCCC. Translating it yields CASSLGQTENQP. The whole CDR3 region reads CASSLGQTENQPQHF.

This clone was seen ten or more times. The read gets to within 3 residues of the CDR3 end, and the germline J gene fills in the rest. The chain is built from TRBV7-8 and TRBJ2-3; 12 bases are shared with TRBD2. V dropped 6 bases and J dropped 4; count of bases not matched to a gene: 8. This CDR3 has 16 amino acids. Germline CDR1 and CDR2: SGHVS and FQNEAQ. CDR3 bases read: TGTGCCAGCAGTCAGACTAGCGGGAGTTACTCAGATACG. Its protein product is CASSQTSGSYSDT. The whole CDR3 reads CASSQTSGSYSDTQYF. Together with reference TRBV7-8 and TRBJ2-3, the CDR3 gives the full variable domain: GAGVSQSPRYKVAKRGQDVALRCDPISGHVSLFWYQQALGQGPEFLTYFQNEAQLDKSGLPSDRFFAERPEGSVSTLKIQRTQQEDSAVYLCASSQTSGSYSDTQYFGPGTRLTVL.

This clone has a count of ten or more. At the DNA level, this CDR3 is encoded by other sequences in the same sample as well. The CDR3 DNA, read in part, is TGCGCCAGCAGCTCCCGGGGGGCTGACTTGTCCTCCTACAATGAG. It yields the protein CASSSRGADLSSYNE. The complete CDR3 protein is CASSSRGADLSSYNEQFF. The chain joins TRBV5-1 to TRBJ2-1; possible D gene TRBD2, 7 bases. The observed sequence ends 3 residues before the CDR3 terminus, with the missing tail filled in from the germline J gene. From germline, CDR1 is SGHRS and CDR2 YFSETQ. V shed 3 bases and J shed 0 bases, with 19 bases lying between them. The CDR3 sequence is 18 residues long.

This clone was detected many times. The chain's CDR3 is CASSWPGLPQYF. Incomplete CDR3 DNA: TGTGCCAGCAGCTGGCCGGGACTCCCG. This chain connects TRBV5-4 to TRBJ2-3; tentative D call: TRBD2 (6 bases). The read terminates 3 residues ahead of where the CDR3 ends, so the germline J gene completes it. This CDR3 spans 12 amino acids. Germline V lookup: CDR1 SGHNT, CDR2 YYREEE (reference sequence).

This clone showed up many times. The read finishes 3 residues shy of the CDR3 end, and the germline J gene is used to complete it. This chain connects TRBV18 to TRBJ2-7, with 7 bases aligning to TRBD2. This CDR3 spans 14 amino acids. The germline gives CDR1 KGHSH, CDR2 LQKENI. Losses at the gene ends were 3 bases for V and 2 bases for J; bases not matched to a gene: 4. The CDR3 reads CASSPTSDTYEQYF. The sequenced part of the CDR3 DNA is TGTGCCAGCTCACCTACTAGCGATACCTACGAG.

Many counts were recorded for this clone. Read coverage stops 3 residues before the CDR3 terminus; the germline J gene supplies the remainder. V usage is TRBV12-3 or TRBV12-4 and J usage is TRBJ1-5; a weak D match, TRBD1 (6 bases). The CDR3 totals 11 residues. The ends were cut back, 3 bases at V and 9 bases at J, with 6 bases in the middle. The part of the CDR3 DNA that was read is TGTGCCAGCAGTTTGGGGGCGCCC. Its translation is CASSLGAP. The CDR3 as a whole reads CASSLGAPQHF.

In its sample, this clone was seen many times. The CDR3 end is not reached by the read, which stops 3 residues before it; the germline J gene fills it in. This sequence joins TRBV15 and TRBJ1-5; D is undetermined. Looked up from germline, CDR1 is LNHNV and CDR2 is YYDKDF (reference sequence). CDR3 length: 13 residues. V lost 4 bases and J 6 bases, leaving 10 bases between the germline ends. The CDR3 here is CATSKGLGQPQHF. CDR3 bases read: TGTGCCACCAGCAAAGGGTTGGGTCAGCCC.